This T cell receptor (beta chain) was obtained from a study of blood T cell repertoires in COVID-19. Study as a whole: Specimens from acute and convalescent COVID-19 originated in the United States, Italy and Spain.

Participant age was roughly 18 to 95 years, and participants resided in about two dozen US areas. Participant-given clinical history determined each cohort assignment. In the source study's methods: Amplification with reference gene primers provided the estimates of nucleated cell counts. Assay used: immunoSEQ multiplex PCR; TCRdb lists only in-frame clones, some missing. The V and J calls and the clone size are those of that table, but D and trimming were determined from the DNA. The table has some 180,000 clones, around 85% seen once. Germline assignment: CDR1 KGHDR and CDR2 SFDVKD. This CDR3 spans 18 amino acids. V shed 3 bases, J shed 1 base, and the junction held 3 bases outside the gene matches.

The chain is built from TRBV24-1 and TRBJ2-1, with 15 bases lining up with TRBD2. The sequence was collected from a man aged 35 to 55 who had recovered from COVID-19. The sequenced sample consisted of PBMCs or T cells enriched from blood (not recorded which). CDR3 nucleotide sequence: TGTGCCACCAGTGATCGGACTAGCGGGGGGGCATCCTACAATGAGCAGTTCTTC. It codes for CATSDRTSGGASYNEQFF.